One and the same sample provided the 21 T cell receptor beta chains below, sequenced in a study of technical replicates of blood from a handful of donors. Here immunoSEQ multiplex PCR was the method, and the copy in TCRdb shows in-frame clones only, minus some. Of fewer than 100,000 clones listed, approximately 97% were seen once; the top ten hold around 0.31%. The source material was T cells isolated from PBMCs. Receptor source: a human donor in good health.

The chain joins TRBV7-9 to TRBJ2-4; D is unresolved. Germline CDR1 is SEHNR and CDR2 is FQNEAQ (reference sequence). Trimming removed 1 base at V and 13 bases at J, with 11 bases between. This CDR3 has 12 amino acids. In DNA, the CDR3 is TGTGCCAGCAGCTTAGGAGATGTATGGCAGTACTTC. Translation: CASSLGDVWQYF.

The chain has TRBV14 and TRBJ2-3; tentative D call: TRBD2 (6 bases). With 0 bases removed from V and 4 bases from J, the gap between germline ends came to 14 bases. Germline assignment: CDR1 SGHDN and CDR2 FVKESK. The CDR3 is 16 residues long. CDR3 sequence (DNA): TGTGCCAGCAGCCAAGATCGGACGGGAGCCCCAGATACGCAGTATTTT. This translates into CASSQDRTGAPDTQYF.

This clone was seen a single time. The genes are TRBV7-3 and TRBJ2-3; D is possibly TRBD1 (6 bases). In germline, CDR1 is SGHTA, CDR2 FQGTGA. Trimming took 5 bases from V and 3 from J, leaving 12 bases between them. The CDR3 has 14 residues. The chain's CDR3 is CASSLDRSTDTQYF. CDR3 coding DNA: TGTGCCAGCAGCCTGGACAGATCTACAGATACGCAGTATTTT.

The CDR3 here is CASSLFYEQYF. The DNA of the CDR3 is TGTGCCAGCAGTCTATTCTACGAGCAGTACTTC. The chain joins TRBV25-1 to TRBJ2-7; D is unclear. The length of the CDR3 is 11 residues. Looked up from germline, CDR1 is MGHDK and CDR2 is SYGVNS. Trimming removed 5 bases from V and 3 bases from J, with 5 bases in between.

The rearrangement links TRBV10-3 to TRBJ2-7; 7 nucleotides match TRBD2. J was trimmed by 5 bases and V by 3 bases; bases with no gene match: 13. Germline V lookup: CDR1 ENHRY, CDR2 SYGVKD. The CDR3 contains 16 residues. In DNA form, the CDR3 reads TGTGCCATCAGTGACCCAACACAAGCGGGAAGGAACGAGCAGTACTTC. Protein: CAISDPTQAGRNEQYF.

The chain recombines TRBV4-1 with TRBJ2-3; D is perhaps TRBD2 (6 bases). Germline lookup yields CDR1 MGHRA and CDR2 YSYEKL. The CDR3 is 17 amino acids. Trimming removed 1 base from V and 0 bases from J, with 14 bases in between. The CDR3 DNA reads TGCGCCAGCAGCCAAGGGCCTCTAGCGTCTAGCACAGATACGCAGTATTTT. This gives the protein CASSQGPLASSTDTQYF.

V and J are TRBV7-2 and TRBJ2-6, with 10 bases matching TRBD2. V lost 4 bases, J lost 0 bases, and 6 bases stayed unmatched. This CDR3 contains 18 residues. The germline CDR1 and CDR2 sequences are SGHTA and FQGNSA. CDR3 sequence reads: CASSYESGRASGANVLTF. CDR3 coding DNA: TGTGCCAGCAGCTATGAAAGCGGGAGGGCCTCTGGGGCCAACGTCCTGACTTTC.

The V call is TRBV7-9, the J call TRBJ1-2; D unclear. Germline CDR1 reads SEHNR; CDR2 reads FQNEAQ (reference sequence). V shed 1 base and J shed 3 bases, with 12 bases lying between them. The CDR3 is made up of 15 amino acids. The chain's CDR3 is CASSLESGVDYGYTF. The CDR3 DNA reads TGTGCCAGCAGCTTAGAGTCCGGGGTCGACTATGGCTACACCTTC. Full variable domain (remainder filled in from reference TRBV7-9 and TRBJ1-2): DTGVSQNPRHKITKRGQNVTFRCDPISEHNRLYWYRQTLGQGPEFLTYFQNEAQLEKSRLLSDRFSAERPKGSFSTLEIQRTEQGDSAMYLCASSLESGVDYGYTFGSGTRLTVV.

V and J are TRBV6-5 and TRBJ2-7; 11 nucleotides match TRBD2. CDR1 MNHEY and CDR2 SVGAGI come from the germline V gene. This CDR3 region has 15 residues. V lost 4 bases and J lost 5; bases outside the gene matches: 7. CDR3 coding DNA: TGTGCCAGCAGTTCTAGACTAGCGGGGTTTCACGAGCAGTACTTC. Translation gives CASSSRLAGFHEQYF.

The J gene is TRBJ1-1, the V gene TRBV7-9; D gene uncertain. CDR1 SEHNR and CDR2 FQNEAQ come from the germline V gene (reference sequence). The CDR3 covers 13 residues. V was shortened by 3 bases and J by 1 base, with 6 bases between the two germline ends. The DNA of the CDR3 is TGTGCCAGCAGCTTTGCAGGGAACACTGAAGCTTTCTTT. It specifies CASSFAGNTEAFF.

The genes are TRBV7-3 and TRBJ1-1, with a weak D call TRBD1 (6 bases). With 0 bases removed from V and 5 bases from J, the gap between germline ends came to 10 bases. This CDR3 spans 14 amino acids. In germline, CDR1 is SGHTA, CDR2 FQGTGA. DNA of the CDR3: TGTGCCAGCAGCTTAACCGGGGGGGCAACTGAAGCTTTCTTT. Amino acids: CASSLTGGATEAFF.

In DNA form, the CDR3 reads TGCGCCAGCTTCGCAGGGGGCGGCGGCTACACCTTC. This translates into CASFAGGGGYTF. This rearrangement joins TRBV10-2 to TRBJ1-2; 8 bases agree with TRBD1. V gave up 8 bases and J gave up 8 bases; unmatched junction bases: 7. In germline, CDR1 is WSHSY, CDR2 SAAADI. The CDR3 extends over 12 amino acids.

The chain combines TRBV11-2 with TRBJ2-1; 10 nucleotides align to TRBD2. The junction had 14 bases not matched to a gene; V was cut back by 2 bases and J by 4 bases. Germline V gives CDR1 SGHAT, CDR2 FQNNGV. This CDR3 has 19 residues. The CDR3 region has the DNA TGTGCCAGCAGCTTAACTAGCGGGACCGTTACGGGTATTTACAATGAGCAGTTCTTC. Amino acids: CASSLTSGTVTGIYNEQFF.

The V call is TRBV6-4, the J call TRBJ2-1; 9 bases are a match to TRBD2. Germline V CDR1 and CDR2: MRHNA, SNTAGT. The CDR3 is made up of 16 amino acids. The V gene end was trimmed by 6 bases and the J gene end by 2 bases; junction bases not matched to a gene: 8. CDR3 nucleotide sequence: TGTGCCAGCAGGGCGGAGCGGGAGGTAACCTACAATGAGCAGTTCTTC. It codes for CASRAEREVTYNEQFF.

The chain joins TRBV6-6 to TRBJ2-1; 11 bases line up with TRBD2. V lost 0 bases to trimming and J lost 8 bases; unmatched junction nucleotides: 0. The germline CDR1 and CDR2 sequences are MNHNY and SVGAGI (reference sequence). The CDR3 sequence is 14 residues long. This CDR3 is CASSYSGLADEQFF. The CDR3 DNA is TGTGCCAGCAGTTACTCGGGACTAGCGGATGAGCAGTTCTTC.

This chain joins TRBV2 and TRBJ1-2; 11 nucleotides agree with TRBD1. The ends lost 6 bases at V and 3 bases at J; junction bases unmatched: 6. Per the germline V gene, CDR1 is SNHLY and CDR2 is FYNNEI. The CDR3 has 15 amino acids. CDR3 amino acids: CASRPGQGEYYGYTF. DNA of the CDR3: TGTGCCAGCAGGCCGGGACAGGGGGAATACTATGGCTACACCTTC.

This chain joins TRBV4-3 and TRBJ2-7; 11 bases align to TRBD2. Germline V gene data show CDR1 as LGHNA and CDR2 as YSLEER. V shed 4 bases and J 7 bases; nucleotides not matched to a gene: 9. This CDR3 is 15 amino acids long. The CDR3 region is CASSRLLAGEGEQYF. The CDR3 DNA sequence: TGCGCCAGCAGCCGTCTACTAGCGGGAGAGGGGGAGCAGTACTTC.

DNA for the CDR3: TGTGCCAGCAGCTTAACGTTAGACAGCTCTGGGGCCAACGTCCTGACTTTC. Translating gives CASSLTLDSSGANVLTF. This rearrangement joins TRBV7-3 to TRBJ2-6, with D perhaps TRBD1 (5 bases). The V end lost 0 bases, the J end lost 0 bases, and 9 bases lay between the germline ends. Looked up from germline, CDR1 is SGHTA and CDR2 is FQGTGA. The CDR3 sequence is 17 residues long. The complete variable domain, with remaining parts taken from reference TRBV7-3 and TRBJ2-6, reads GAGVSQTPSNKVTEKGKYVELRCDPISGHTALYWYRQSLGQGPEFLIYFQGTGAADDSGLPNDRFFAVRPEGSVSTLKIQRTERGDSAVYLCASSLTLDSSGANVLTFGAGSRLTVL.

The chain links TRBV9 to TRBJ2-4; 8 bases match TRBD1. In germline, CDR1 is SGDLS, CDR2 YYNGEE. V shed 0 bases and J 0 bases; nucleotides not matched to a gene: 8. The CDR3 has 18 amino acids. CDR3 protein: CASSVVTGGILAKNIQYF. The CDR3 DNA is TGTGCCAGCAGCGTAGTTACAGGGGGTATATTAGCCAAAAACATTCAGTACTTC.

This sequence joins TRBV14 and TRBJ2-7; maybe TRBD2 (6 bases). This CDR3 has 16 amino acids. The germline V gene has CDR1 SGHDN and CDR2 FVKESK. V was pared by 4 bases and J by 2 bases, with 18 bases between. The CDR3 coding sequence is TGTGCCAGCAGCCCAGTAGCGGAAGGGCCCACCTACGAGCAGTACTTC. Translated, it gives CASSPVAEGPTYEQYF. The full variable domain, in which reference TRBV14 and TRBJ2-7 provide the parts outside the CDR3, is EAGVTQFPSHSVIEKGQTVTLRCDPISGHDNLYWYRRVMGKEIKFLLHFVKESKQDESGMPNNRFLAERTGGTYSTLKVQPAELEDSGVYFCASSPVAEGPTYEQYFGPGTRLTVT.

V and J are TRBV5-1 and TRBJ1-3, with TRBD1 matching 7 bases. Germline lookup yields CDR1 SGHRS and CDR2 YFSETQ. The CDR3 runs to 18 residues. The J segment lost 0 bases and the V segment lost 4 bases, leaving 13 bases of the junction unmatched. The CDR3 DNA is TGCGCCAGCAGCGCCGGGGACAGCACTAAATTCTCTGGAAACACCATATATTTT. As protein: CASSAGDSTKFSGNTIYF. Full variable domain (rest looked up from reference TRBV5-1 and TRBJ1-3): KAGVTQTPRYLIKTRGQQVTLSCSPISGHRSVSWYQQTPGQGLQFLFEYFSETQRNKGNFPGRFSGRQFSNSRSEMNVSTLELGDSALYLCASSAGDSTKFSGNTIYFGEGSWLTVV.